The sequence of this T cell receptor (beta chain) was determined in a study of T-cell reconstitution after alpha-beta-depleted transplantation in children (dated by TCRdb to between 2015 and 2016). A note on the overall study: T-cell immune reconstitution after TCRalphabeta/CD19-depleted allogeneic hematopoietic cell transplantation in children was quantitatively tracked in the study by means of TCR repertoire profiling.

The treatment or condition label, read with the paper, signifies: allogeneic hematopoietic cell transplantation with graft depleted of TCRalphabeta T cells and CD19 B cells. Transplant recipients were children who received TCRalphabeta/CD19-depleted allogeneic hematopoietic cell grafts. Library construction relied on PCR. For sequencing, an Illumina HiSeq 2500 was employed. To normalize quantification of the TCRbeta repertoire, the TCR libraries were built with molecular barcoding that relied on unique molecular identifiers. TCRdb applied fastp at Q25 and MiXCR to the public reads, then kept only in-frame beta chains. One record per CDR3 amino acid sequence lists the most common genes and DNA. The sample has about 400,000 distinct CDR3 sequences on record, 15% to 20% of them singletons. The top ten constitute 25% to 35% of the sample. The germline V gene yields SGHRS for CDR1 and YFSETQ for CDR2. From its cysteine to its phenylalanine, the CDR3 spans 14 amino acids. Of the read, only the CDR3 DNA is kept; its 42 bases are in frame from base 1. V loses 2 bases of germline sequence and J loses 1 base, and the interval between the two ends is 8 bases.

Study-wide findings and limitations: The apparently early recovery of alphabetaT-cell counts about two months after transplant reportedly depended on only several hundred rapidly expanded clones that came from non-depleted graft cells. Over subsequent months, a decline in hyperexpanded clone frequencies was noted, and after one year, T-cell counts and TCRbeta diversity were mostly ascribed to newly produced T cells. In some patients, high TCRbeta diversity at day 60 was attributed to recipient T cells and intrathymic progenitors that had survived conditioning.

As regards this clonotype: The clone's antigen remains unknown. One base away there is no much larger clone; base qualities are not given.

The receptor was derived from a boy in the first two years of life who had a stem cell transplant for Wiskott-Aldrich syndrome, so the T cells may come from the graft donor. The chain is encoded by TRBV5-1 joined to TRBJ2-3, with a tentative D gene TRBD2 over 5 matching bases. This specimen consisted of PBMCs, mostly from graft donor cells, obtained 360 days after TCRalphabeta/CD19-depleted stem cell transplant. The CDR3 region has the sequence CASSFGLRTDTQYF. The sequenced DNA is TGCGCCAGCAGCTTTGGACTTCGCACAGATACGCAGTATTTT. Where the CDR3 stops, the reference TRBV5-1 and TRBJ2-3 genes take over; the full variable domain is KAGVTQTPRYLIKTRGQQVTLSCSPISGHRSVSWYQQTPGQGLQFLFEYFSETQRNKGNFPGRFSGRQFSNSRSEMNVSTLELGDSALYLCASSFGLRTDTQYFGPGTRLTVL.